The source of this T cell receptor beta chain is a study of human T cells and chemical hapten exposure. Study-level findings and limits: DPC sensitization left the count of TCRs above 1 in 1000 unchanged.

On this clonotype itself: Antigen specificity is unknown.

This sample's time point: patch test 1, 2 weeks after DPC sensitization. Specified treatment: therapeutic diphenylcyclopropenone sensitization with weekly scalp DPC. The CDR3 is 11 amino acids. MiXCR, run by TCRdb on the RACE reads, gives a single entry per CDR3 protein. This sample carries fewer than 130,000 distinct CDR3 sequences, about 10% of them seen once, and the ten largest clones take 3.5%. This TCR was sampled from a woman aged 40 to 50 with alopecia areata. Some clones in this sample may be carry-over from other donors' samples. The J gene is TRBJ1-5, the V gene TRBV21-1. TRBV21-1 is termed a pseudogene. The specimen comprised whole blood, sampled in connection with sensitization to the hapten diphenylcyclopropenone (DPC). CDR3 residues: CASSRGPPQHF. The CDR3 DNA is TGTGCCAGCAGCAGGGGTCCACCCCAGCATTTT.